The 7 T cell receptor beta chains below all came from one sample that was sequenced in a study of cytomegalovirus exposure and HLA in healthy donors. With 60 Vbeta and 13 Jbeta primers, the PCR was carried out. The table came from immunoSEQ multiplex PCR; TCRdb's copy has only in-frame clones and leaves some out. The sample lists 100,000 to 150,000 clones; roughly 80% were seen once. The source material was PBMCs. Source of these receptors: a man aged 40-49 years in good health and CMV-seronegative.

The chain combines TRBV18 with TRBJ2-3; tentatively, D is TRBD2 (5 bases). Trimming took off 0 bases at V and 2 bases at J, with 12 bases between the two ends. This CDR3 is 16 amino acids long. Germline V lookup: CDR1 KGHSH, CDR2 LQKENI. CDR3 nucleotide sequence: TGTGCCAGCTCACCACCGAGCGGTGTAAACACAGATACGCAGTATTTT. Translated, it gives CASSPPSGVNTDTQYF. Complete variable domain (other parts from reference TRBV18 and TRBJ2-3): NAGVMQNPRHLVRRRGQEARLRCSPMKGHSHVYWYRQLPEEGLKFMVYLQKENIIDESGMPKERFSAEFPKEGPSILRIQQVVRGDSAAYFCASSPPSGVNTDTQYFGPGTRLTVL.

V is TRBV5-4 and J is TRBJ2-5; 7 bases match TRBD1. The J call is in doubt because the DNA end fits TRBJ2-7 better. The CDR3 length is 14 residues. Germline V gene lookup returns CDR1 SGHNT and CDR2 YYREEE (reference sequence). CDR3 sequence: CASSTTTGSYEQYF. In DNA form, the CDR3 reads TGTGCCAGCAGCACGACGACAGGGTCCTACGAGCAGTACTTC.

The chain combines TRBV2 with TRBJ1-2; no reliable D call. Germline lookup yields CDR1 SNHLY and CDR2 FYNNEI. The CDR3 extends over 13 amino acids. V was pared by 6 bases and J by 7 bases, with 15 bases between. The CDR3 is CASSISEVVGYTF. The CDR3 DNA follows: TGTGCCAGCAGCATCTCGGAGGTTGTTGGCTACACCTTC.

This rearrangement joins TRBV10-3 to TRBJ2-1; tentatively, D is TRBD2 (6 bases). V lost 6 bases and J 0 bases, leaving 15 bases between the germline ends. CDR3 size: 16 residues. Germline CDR1 and CDR2: ENHRY and SYGVKD. CDR3 sequence (DNA): TGTGCCATCAGCCGAAAGACGGGGGACTCCTACAATGAGCAGTTCTTC. This sequence encodes CAISRKTGDSYNEQFF.

This clone was found once. This rearrangement joins TRBV29-1 to TRBJ1-4; D may be TRBD1 (5 bases). The germline V and J ends were trimmed by 5 bases and 2 bases, with 9 bases remaining between them. This CDR3 has 13 residues. The germline V gene encodes CDR1 SQVTM and CDR2 ANQGSEA. CDR3 DNA: TGCAGCGTTCAGCGGGGGACTAATGAAAAACTGTTTTTT. Translation: CSVQRGTNEKLFF.

V usage is TRBV7-2 and J usage is TRBJ1-5; 7 bases fit TRBD1. V gave up 0 bases and J gave up 3 bases; unmatched junction bases: 2. Germline CDR1 is SGHTA and CDR2 is FQGNSA. The CDR3 is 15 amino acids. CDR3 in DNA: TGTGCCAGCAGCTTAGCGGGACAGCTCAATCAGCCCCAGCATTTT. Its protein is CASSLAGQLNQPQHF. The whole variable domain, remainder taken from reference TRBV7-2 and TRBJ1-5, is GAGVSQSPSNKVTEKGKDVELRCDPISGHTALYWYRQSLGQGLEFLIYFQGNSAPDKSGLPSDRFSAERTGGSVSTLTIQRTQQEDSAVYLCASSLAGQLNQPQHFGDGTRLSIL.

This chain links TRBV18 with TRBJ1-4, with a possible D match to TRBD1 (6 bases). The CDR3 is 16 amino acids. Germline CDR1 and CDR2: KGHSH and LQKENI. V dropped 0 bases and J dropped 4 bases, with 12 bases sitting between them. The chain's CDR3 is CASSPPRGRDNEKLFF. DNA for the CDR3: TGTGCCAGCTCACCACCGCGGGGGCGCGATAATGAAAAACTGTTTTTT.